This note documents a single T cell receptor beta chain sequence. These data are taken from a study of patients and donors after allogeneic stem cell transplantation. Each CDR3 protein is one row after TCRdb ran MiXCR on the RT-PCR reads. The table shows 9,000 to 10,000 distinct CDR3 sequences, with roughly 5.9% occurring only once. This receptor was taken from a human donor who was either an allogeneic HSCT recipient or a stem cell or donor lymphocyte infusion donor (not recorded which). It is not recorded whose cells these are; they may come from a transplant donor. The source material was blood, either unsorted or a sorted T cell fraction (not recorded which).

The CDR3 reads CSAPSRASGRLNEQFF. CDR3 DNA: TGCAGTGCTCCATCAAGGGCTAGCGGGAGGTTGAATGAGCAGTTCTTC. The V gene is TRBV20-1, the J gene TRBJ2-1; 11 nucleotides match TRBD2. The CDR3 loop spans 16 amino acids. Germline assignment: CDR1 DFQATT and CDR2 SNEGSKA (reference sequence). Trimming at V came to 5 bases and at J to 7 bases, leaving 13 bases not matched to a gene.